Listed below are T cell receptor beta chains from one sample, sequenced in a study of Ad26.COV2.S vaccination and SARS-CoV-2 variants. The assay was immunoSEQ multiplex PCR, and TCRdb's table has in-frame clones only and misses some. This table has about 480,000 clones, 70% to 90% appearing once. Here the sequenced sample was peripheral blood, taken in a trial of Ad26.COV2.S vaccine versus placebo. The receptors derive from a person aged 18-65 years who received the Ad26.COV2.S COVID-19 vaccine or a placebo. CDR3s include the opening cysteine and the closing phenylalanine or tryptophan. Fields, in order: J gene, clone size, V gene, CDR3 length, D gene, CDR3 DNA, CDR3 protein. D genes are given only for firm matches. Clone size is not always given. Where it is, it says once, few, many or a class for expanded clones.

TRBJ1-2 NA TRBV10-3 13 NA TGTGCCATCACTCGGGACGAGAACTATGGCTACACCTTC CAITRDENYGYTF
TRBJ1-6 NA TRBV28 13 NA TGTGCCACTAGAGGGGGGTATAATTCACCCCTCCACTTT CATRGGYNSPLHF
TRBJ1-5 NA TRBV19 18 NA TGTGCCAGTAGTATACTCCCTCCGGACCCCTATAGCAATCAGCCCCAGCATTTT CASSILPPDPYSNQPQHF
TRBJ2-7 NA TRBV6-2/TRBV6-3 17 TRBD2 TGTGCCAGCAGCCTAAGCCCGCATAGCGGGAGGGGGTACGAGCAGTACTTC CASSLSPHSGRGYEQYF
TRBJ1-1 NA TRBV6-6 17 TRBD1 TGTGCCAGCAGTCCGAATGAGGGCCGGACAGGGGGCGTTGAAGCTTTCTTT CASSPNEGRTGGVEAFF
TRBJ1-4 NA TRBV6-5 13 TRBD1 TGTGCCGGCCGGGGACAGTATAATGAAAAACTGTTTTTT CAGRGQYNEKLFF
TRBJ1-1 NA TRBV4-3 15 NA TGCGCCAGCAGCCAAACGACGAAAGGGAACACTGAAGCTTTCTTT CASSQTTKGNTEAFF
TRBJ1-4 NA TRBV9 15 TRBD1 TGTGCCAGCAGCGTAGGGGGACAGGGGAATGAAAAACTGTTTTTT CASSVGGQGNEKLFF
TRBJ1-1 NA TRBV7-8 15 NA TGTGCCAGCAGCTTAGTTCAGGGCGTAAACACTGAAGCTTTCTTT CASSLVQGVNTEAFF
TRBJ2-7 NA TRBV28 12 NA TGTGCCAGCAGTTTTGGTAGTTACGAGCAGTACTTC CASSFGSYEQYF
TRBJ2-1 NA TRBV27 17 TRBD2 TGTGCCAGCAGTTTCGGTATCGCTAGCGGGAGGGCCAGTGAGCAGTTCTTC CASSFGIASGRASEQFF
TRBJ2-1 NA TRBV7-3 14 TRBD2 TGTGCCAGCAGCTCGGGACTAGCGGGGCATGAGCAGTTCTTC CASSSGLAGHEQFF
TRBJ1-4 NA TRBV9 15 TRBD1 TGTGCCAGCAGCCCAAACCCCGGGACAGGCGAAAAACTGTTTTTT CASSPNPGTGEKLFF
TRBJ2-5 NA TRBV28 19 TRBD1 TGTGCCAGCAGTTACCCCCTCACGCGGGACAGGGGGCCCCAAGAGACCCAGTACTTC CASSYPLTRDRGPQETQYF
TRBJ2-2 NA TRBV3-1/TRBV3-2 18 TRBD2 TGTGCCAGCAGCCAATCAAAGGTTAGCGGGATCGTCACCGGGGAGCTGTTTTTT CASSQSKVSGIVTGELFF
TRBJ2-5 NA TRBV30 13 TRBD1 TGTGCCTGGAGTGTGACAGGGGGGGAGACCCAGTACTTC CAWSVTGGETQYF
TRBJ1-3 NA TRBV7-9 13 NA TGTGCCAGCAGCTTAGTTTCTGGAAACACCATATATTTT CASSLVSGNTIYF
TRBJ2-7 NA TRBV19 13 NA TGTGCCAGTAGTATCCAAGGGCGGTACGAGCAGTACTTC CASSIQGRYEQYF
TRBJ2-5 NA TRBV5-1 13 TRBD2 TGCGCCAGCGCCAGCGGGAGTCAAGAGACCCAGTACTTC CASASGSQETQYF
TRBJ1-5 NA TRBV6-5 15 NA TGTGCCAGCAGTCGACAGGCGAACATCGCGGGGCCCCAGCATTTT CASSRQANIAGPQHF
TRBJ2-1 NA TRBV24-1 15 TRBD2 TGTGCCACCAGTGATTTGCCAGCGGGGCACAATGAGCAGTTCTTC CATSDLPAGHNEQFF
TRBJ1-5 NA TRBV29-1 13 NA TGCAGCGTTGTGGACTCCCCAAATCAGCCCCAGCATTTT CSVVDSPNQPQHF
TRBJ1-1 NA TRBV20-1 11 NA TGCAGTGCTAGAGAAGGTTGGCGGGCTTTCTTT CSAREGWRAFF
TRBJ2-1 NA TRBV19 15 NA TGTGCCAGTACCGAAGGGCCCCTCTCCTACAATGAGCAGTTCTTC CASTEGPLSYNEQFF
TRBJ2-7 NA TRBV11-2 13 NA TGTGCCAGCAGGCGATCAGGGGGGTGGGAGCAGTACTTC CASRRSGGWEQYF
TRBJ1-3 NA TRBV7-2 17 TRBD1 TGTGCCAGCAGCTTAGGGAGGCAGGGGGCGTGGGGAAACACCATATATTTT CASSLGRQGAWGNTIYF
TRBJ2-2 NA TRBV11-1 12 NA TGTGCCAGCAGCTTAAAAGTCGGGGAGCTGTTTTTT CASSLKVGELFF
TRBJ2-1 NA TRBV15 16 NA TGTGCCACCAGCTCTCAAGGGTGGGAGGAGGGGAATGAGCAGTTCTTC CATSSQGWEEGNEQFF
TRBJ1-2 NA TRBV18 15 NA TGTGCCAGCTCACAAACGGACCCTACTAACTATGGCTACACCTTC CASSQTDPTNYGYTF
TRBJ1-2 few TRBV2 16 NA TGTGCCAGCAGTGGGGTGGTTTGGGGTTGGAGCTATGGCTACACCTTC CASSGVVWGWSYGYTF
TRBJ2-1 NA TRBV7-9 17 NA TGTGCCAGCAGCTTATCCTGGGTGGCAGGGCAACACAATGAGCAGTTCTTC CASSLSWVAGQHNEQFF
TRBJ1-5 few TRBV19 14 NA TGTGCCAGTAACACAGGGTATAGCAATCAGCCCCAGCATTTT CASNTGYSNQPQHF
TRBJ2-2 NA TRBV27 16 TRBD2 TGTGCCAGCAGTTTAAAGAGCGGGAGCGTTACCGGGGAGCTGTTTTTT CASSLKSGSVTGELFF
TRBJ1-1 few TRBV6-6 15 NA TGTGCCAGCAGTCCCGGGGGGAACTCGGGCACTGAAGCTTTCTTT CASSPGGNSGTEAFF
TRBJ1-4 NA TRBV3-1/TRBV3-2 16 NA TGTGCCAGCAGTCCAGGGGTTTCAGCAACTAATGAAAAACTGTTTTTT CASSPGVSATNEKLFF
TRBJ2-3 NA TRBV5-5 15 TRBD1 TGTGCCAGCAGCTCACAGGGGCCCGGTGTAGATACGCAGTATTTT CASSSQGPGVDTQYF
TRBJ2-5 NA TRBV5-1 13 TRBD2 TGCGCCAGCAGCCGCGGGAGGGGAGAGACCCAGTACTTC CASSRGRGETQYF
TRBJ1-5 NA TRBV28 15 NA TGTGCCAGCGGAACGCCGGGGACAAGCAATCAGCCCCAGCATTTT CASGTPGTSNQPQHF
TRBJ2-1 NA TRBV5-6 15 NA TGTGCCAGCAGCTTCGTGACGAGCTCCTACAATGAGCAGTTCTTC CASSFVTSSYNEQFF
TRBJ2-7 NA TRBV28 10 NA TGTGCCAGCGGGCGGTACGAGCAGTACTTC CASGRYEQYF
TRBJ2-4 NA TRBV3-1/TRBV3-2 15 NA TGTGCCAGCAGCCTGGGCAGGGTCGGCAAAAACATTCAGTACTTC CASSLGRVGKNIQYF
TRBJ2-3 NA TRBV7-2 15 TRBD2 TGTGCCAGCAGCCCCCCAGCGGGAGACGGAGATACGCAGTATTTT CASSPPAGDGDTQYF
TRBJ2-2 NA TRBV10-3 15 NA TGTGCCATCAGTGAGGTGCGGGCTAACACCGGGGAGCTGTTTTTT CAISEVRANTGELFF
TRBJ2-2 NA TRBV19 18 TRBD2 TGTGCCAGTAGGGGACAGACCACCGGGACTAGCGGGCTCGGGGAGCTGTTTTTT CASRGQTTGTSGLGELFF
TRBJ2-7 once TRBV19 15 NA TGTGCCAGTAGTATAGTACAGGGTGGTTACTACGAGCAGTACTTC CASSIVQGGYYEQYF
TRBJ2-2 few TRBV9 13 NA TGTGCCAGCAGCAGGGGAGTCACCGGGGAGCTGTTTTTT CASSRGVTGELFF
TRBJ1-2 once TRBV7-9 15 NA TGTGCCAGCAGCTTAGGGGGGGCGGCCAACTATGGCTACACCTTC CASSLGGAANYGYTF
TRBJ2-5 few TRBV2 18 TRBD2 TGTGCCAGCAATCCTAGCGGGAGCGGTCGGTTCCCCCAAGAGACCCAGTACTTC CASNPSGSGRFPQETQYF
TRBJ2-1 NA TRBV5-6 16 TRBD2 TGTGCCAGCTTGAGGGCCGGACTAGCGGGGTACAATGAGCAGTTCTTC CASLRAGLAGYNEQFF